A single sample gave rise to the 25 T cell receptor beta chains below, sequenced in a study of cytomegalovirus exposure and HLA in healthy donors. Some clones are missing from TCRdb's copy, which holds only in-frame ones; the method was immunoSEQ multiplex PCR. The table lists roughly 200,000 clones, 80% to 85% of them singletons, with 2.5% to 3.5% in the top ten. The sequenced sample was PBMCs. These receptors were obtained from a woman aged 18-35 years in good health and CMV-seropositive.

The V call is TRBV6-6, the J call TRBJ2-7; the D gene is possibly TRBD2 (6 bases). V was shortened by 5 bases and J by 1 base, with 12 bases between the two germline ends. Germline CDR1 and CDR2: MNHNY and SVGAGI (reference sequence). CDR3 length equals 14 residues. CDR3 amino acids: CASSPTRESYEQYF. CDR3 in DNA: TGTGCCAGCAGTCCCACCCGGGAGTCCTACGAGCAGTACTTC.

On this clone itself: At one end the junction does not follow the germline gene, possibly because of a read error. V is TRBV18 and J is TRBJ1-1; D is unclear. The CDR3 extends over 13 amino acids. CDR1 and CDR2 from the germline V gene are KGHSH and LQKENI. CDR3: CASSLEGDTEAFF. CDR3 nucleotides: TGTGCCAGCTCACTAGAGGGAGACACTGAAGCTTTCTTC.

J is TRBJ1-4 and V is TRBV5-6; D may be TRBD1 (6 bases). V lost 4 bases, J lost 4 bases, and 11 bases lay in between. The CDR3 contains 14 residues. Looked up from germline, CDR1 is SGHDT and CDR2 is YYEEEE. CDR3 amino acids: CASSQDSLNEKLFF. In DNA form, the CDR3 reads TGTGCCAGCAGCCAGGACAGCCTTAATGAAAAACTGTTTTTT.

The chain is built from TRBV5-4 and TRBJ1-2; a weak D match, TRBD1 (5 bases). The V end lost 0 bases, the J end lost 2 bases, and 8 bases lay between the germline ends. The CDR3 has 14 residues. Germline CDR1 and CDR2: SGHNT and YYREEE (reference sequence). This CDR3 reads CASSLGDRNYGYTF. CDR3 bases: TGTGCCAGCAGCTTGGGTGACAGAAACTATGGCTACACCTTC.

This clone was counted a few times. The chain links TRBV2 to TRBJ1-1; TRBD1 aligns across 7 bases. Germline CDR1 and CDR2: SNHLY and FYNNEI. The CDR3 loop spans 14 amino acids. J lost 0 bases, V lost 8 bases, and 6 bases had no gene match. The CDR3 DNA reads TGTGCCAGCGTTAGGGACAGCTTGAACACTGAAGCTTTCTTT. Protein sequence: CASVRDSLNTEAFF.

This clone was observed many times. The junction shows a germline mismatch at one end, possibly a read error. The V and J genes are TRBV29-1 and TRBJ2-2; TRBD1 might be the D (6 bases). Per the germline V gene, CDR1 is SQVTM and CDR2 is ANQGSEA. The CDR3 is 14 residues long. The CDR3 DNA reads TGCAGCGTCGAAGGGGGAGCGAACACCGGGGAGCTGTTTTTT. Amino acid sequence: CSVEGGANTGELFF.

V usage is TRBV15 and J usage is TRBJ1-6; the D is unclear. The ends were cut back, 0 bases at V and 14 bases at J, with 8 bases in the middle. CDR3 size: 12 residues. Germline assignment: CDR1 LNHNV and CDR2 YYDKDF (reference sequence). CDR3 DNA: TGTGCCACCAGCAGAGATCGGTTGACCCTCCACTTT. It is translated as CATSRDRLTLHF.

The chain recombines TRBV25-1 with TRBJ2-1, with 7 bases identical to TRBD2. The V gene end was trimmed by 2 bases and the J gene end by 2 bases; junction bases not matched to a gene: 9. The germline CDR1 and CDR2 sequences are MGHDK and SYGVNS. CDR3 length: 17 amino acids. Here the CDR3 reads CASSEAGRGLAYNEQFF. CDR3 DNA sequence: TGTGCCAGCAGTGAAGCAGGCAGAGGACTAGCCTACAATGAGCAGTTCTTC.

The chain links TRBV16 to TRBJ2-7; the D gene is possibly TRBD1 (6 bases). The CDR3 extends over 15 amino acids. V was pared by 3 bases and J by 7 bases, with 19 bases between. The germline CDR1 and CDR2 sequences are KGHSY and FQNENV. In DNA form, the CDR3 reads TGTGCCAGCAGCCACCAACAGGGCCCTAGGGGGGAGCAGTACTTC. Amino acids: CASSHQQGPRGEQYF.

This chain joins TRBV5-1 and TRBJ2-3; D uncertain. Trimming shortened V by 4 bases and J by 0 bases, and 3 bases separated the two germline ends. CDR1 is SGHRS and CDR2 is YFSETQ in the germline V gene. This CDR3 has 12 amino acids. The CDR3, as DNA: TGCGCCAGCAGCCAGAGCACAGATACGCAGTATTTT. Translating gives CASSQSTDTQYF.

V and J are TRBV6-5 and TRBJ1-2; D may be TRBD1 (5 bases). The CDR3 totals 13 residues. Trimming left V 2 bases short and J 4 bases short, with 8 bases between. Per the germline V gene, CDR1 is MNHEY and CDR2 is SVGAGI. The CDR3 bases are TGTGCCAGCAGTTACGGGGGGTCCTATGGCTACACCTTC. Translated: CASSYGGSYGYTF.

With respect to this clone: This same CDR3 is encoded by further DNA sequences in the sample. J is TRBJ2-3 and V is TRBV6-4, with D perhaps TRBD2 (5 bases). This CDR3 region has 13 residues. V was trimmed by 4 bases and J by 2 bases, leaving 7 bases between them. The germline CDR1 and CDR2 sequences are MRHNA and SNTAGT. The CDR3 loop reads CASSGGSTDTQYF. The CDR3 DNA reads TGTGCCAGCAGTGGAGGGTCCACAGATACGCAGTATTTT.

The chain joins TRBV15 to TRBJ1-5, with D perhaps matching TRBD1 (5 bases). The CDR3 covers 15 residues. The V and J ends lost 0 bases and 5 bases respectively, with 11 bases between them. Germline values: CDR1 LNHNV, CDR2 YYDKDF (reference sequence). The CDR3 region has the DNA TGTGCCACCAGCAGAGATATGACAGCCTATCAGCCCCAGCATTTT. Translating it yields CATSRDMTAYQPQHF.

This chain uses TRBV5-4 with TRBJ1-6; D gene unclear. Between the trimmed V and J ends, which lost 0 bases and 15 bases, there was a span of 10 bases. Looked up from germline, CDR1 is SGHNT and CDR2 is YYREEE (reference sequence). This CDR3 has 12 amino acids. Written as DNA, the CDR3 is TGTGCCAGCAGCTTGGAGTCCAGGAACCTCCACTTT. It yields the protein CASSLESRNLHF.

The rearrangement uses TRBV19 and TRBJ2-5; possible D gene TRBD2, 5 bases. Trimming shortened V by 3 bases and J by 4 bases, and 18 bases separated the two germline ends. This CDR3 has 16 residues. The germline V gene encodes CDR1 LNHDA and CDR2 SQIVND (reference sequence). CDR3 in DNA: TGTGCCAGTAGTATCGGCGGGCCCGAACGGGGAGAGACCCAGTACTTC. Translating gives CASSIGGPERGETQYF.

This chain links TRBV4-1 with TRBJ1-2; D may be TRBD1 (6 bases). V was trimmed by 1 base and J by 4 bases, leaving 13 bases between them. The germline CDR1 and CDR2 sequences are MGHRA and YSYEKL. The CDR3 covers 15 residues. The CDR3 DNA reads TGCGCCAGCAGCCAAGGTTGGGGGCTTAGCTATGGCTACACCTTC. Encoded protein: CASSQGWGLSYGYTF.

The V gene is TRBV9, the J gene TRBJ1-1; D unclear. There are 14 residues in the CDR3. CDR1 SGDLS and CDR2 YYNGEE come from the germline V gene. V lost 0 bases, J lost 8 bases, and 14 bases lay in between. CDR3: CASSVVAADGEAFF. CDR3 sequence (DNA): TGTGCCAGCAGCGTAGTGGCGGCCGACGGGGAAGCTTTCTTT.

V and J are TRBV2 and TRBJ1-2; D uncertain. The germline gives CDR1 SNHLY, CDR2 FYNNEI. The CDR3 extends over 13 amino acids. V shed 7 bases and J shed 2 bases, with 11 bases lying between them. CDR3 nucleotide sequence: TGTGCCAGCATGGGCAGGAGGAACTATGGCTACACCTTC. Translating it yields CASMGRRNYGYTF.

This clone was seen a single time. The V and J genes are TRBV7-2 and TRBJ2-5; possible D gene TRBD1, 6 bases. Germline values: CDR1 SGHTA, CDR2 FQGNSA. V was clipped by 7 bases and J by 0 bases, with 15 bases between them. This CDR3 comprises 15 residues. Here the CDR3 DNA reads TGTGCCAGCACCGAGGACAGCTGGTACCAAGAGACCCAGTACTTC. It is translated as CASTEDSWYQETQYF.

This chain joins TRBV11-2 and TRBJ2-5; 7 nucleotides line up with TRBD2. V gave up 4 bases and J gave up 5 bases; unmatched junction bases: 10. The germline V gene encodes CDR1 SGHAT and CDR2 FQNNGV. CDR3 size: 15 residues. The CDR3 loop reads CASSSSFGGGETQYF. DNA of the CDR3: TGTGCCAGCAGCTCATCCTTCGGGGGAGGGGAGACCCAGTACTTC.

The chain links TRBV4-1 to TRBJ2-3; 13 nucleotides agree with TRBD2. Germline V lookup: CDR1 MGHRA, CDR2 YSYEKL. V shed 0 bases, J shed 6 bases, and the junction held 6 bases outside the gene matches. The CDR3 sequence is 17 residues long. This chain's CDR3 is CASSQDRTSGGWDTQYF. CDR3 in DNA: TGCGCCAGCAGCCAAGATAGGACTAGCGGGGGTTGGGATACGCAGTATTTT.

A single count supports this clone. This chain links TRBV27 with TRBJ1-1; tentatively, D is TRBD1 (5 bases). Germline V gene data show CDR1 as MNHEY and CDR2 as SMNVEV (reference sequence). There are 14 residues in the CDR3. V gave up 5 bases and J gave up 4 bases, with 14 bases separating them. The CDR3 region has the DNA TGTGCCAGCAGTCTCCAGGGCTTCGGCACTGAAGCTTTCTTT. Protein: CASSLQGFGTEAFF.

The rearrangement uses TRBV11-3 and TRBJ1-6, with TRBD1 matching over 8 bases. Germline CDR1 is SGHNT and CDR2 is YENEEA. Germline trimming cut 8 bases from V and 5 bases from J; bases unmatched to any gene: 11. The CDR3 length is 16 residues. CDR3 sequence reads: CASERARGLNNSPLHF. CDR3 bases: TGTGCCAGCGAGCGAGCCAGGGGGCTAAATAATTCACCCCTCCACTTT.

The chain couples TRBV9 to TRBJ1-1; possible D gene TRBD1, 5 bases. The ends were cut back, 0 bases at V and 3 bases at J, with 9 bases in the middle. This CDR3 is 14 amino acids long. Germline assignment: CDR1 SGDLS and CDR2 YYNGEE. CDR3 loop: CASSVVIGDTEAFF. DNA of the CDR3: TGTGCCAGCAGCGTAGTGATAGGGGACACTGAAGCTTTCTTT. Full variable domain (missing parts from reference TRBV9 and TRBJ1-1): DSGVTQTPKHLITATGQRVTLRCSPRSGDLSVYWYQQSLDQGLQFLIQYYNGEERAKGNILERFSAQQFPDLHSELNLSSLELGDSALYFCASSVVIGDTEAFFGQGTRLTVV.

The rearrangement joins TRBV5-1 to TRBJ2-1, with 9 positions matching TRBD2. The trim removed 6 bases at V and 3 bases at J, leaving 10 bases unmatched. The CDR3 is 16 amino acids. The germline V gene encodes CDR1 SGHRS and CDR2 YFSETQ. The CDR3 region has the DNA TGCGCCAGCACCAAGGAACTAGCGGGCCTCTACAATGAGCAGTTCTTC. Amino acid sequence: CASTKELAGLYNEQFF. Based on the CDR3 plus reference TRBV5-1 and TRBJ2-1, the full variable domain is KAGVTQTPRYLIKTRGQQVTLSCSPISGHRSVSWYQQTPGQGLQFLFEYFSETQRNKGNFPGRFSGRQFSNSRSEMNVSTLELGDSALYLCASTKELAGLYNEQFFGPGTRLTVL.